This is a list of T cell receptor beta chains from one sample in a study of T cells in Graves' hyperthyroidism and ophthalmopathy. TCRdb itself ran the multiplex PCR reads through MiXCR, one entry per CDR3 protein. The table has some 530,000 distinct CDR3 sequences, about 20% seen once; the top ten hold around 54%. The sample consisted of blood. These receptors were obtained from a woman in her seventies with Graves' ophthalmopathy. Both conserved end residues are part of each CDR3. D genes are given only for firm matches. Size values are once, few and many counts, or a class for expanded clones, and some rows have none.

>TRBV6-1|-|TRBJ1-5|-
TGTGCCAGCAGTGAACAGGGAGCGAATCAGCCCCAGCATTTT
CASSEQGANQPQHF
>TRBV5-4|-|TRBJ1-6|-
TGTGCCAGCAGCTTGGGGCAGGGAGCGCATTCACCCCTCCACTTT
CASSLGQGAHSPLHF
>TRBV29-1|-|TRBJ2-1|-
TGCAGCGGACGGGACCCTGACAATGAGCAGTTCTTC
CSGRDPDNEQFF
>TRBV5-1|-|TRBJ2-7|few
TGCGCCAGCAGCTTGGGGTCCGCGAAAGAGCAGTACTTC
CASSLGSAKEQYF
>TRBV6-1|-|TRBJ1-2|many
TGTGCCAGCAGTCTGGGGGACCCACGCACCTATGGCTACACCTTC
CASSLGDPRTYGYTF
>TRBV30|-|TRBJ1-5|-
TGTGCCTGGAGTCCCATGATGGGACTCAATCAGCCCCAGCATTTT
CAWSPMMGLNQPQHF
>TRBV6-5|-|TRBJ2-3|-
TGTGCCAGCAGTACCGATGCAGATACGCAGTATTTT
CASSTDADTQYF
>TRBV27|-|TRBJ2-6|few
TGTGCCAGCAGCGCCCTCAGGGGTCATGGGGCCAACGTCCTGACTTTC
CASSALRGHGANVLTF
>TRBV5-1|TRBD1|TRBJ2-2|-
TGCGCCAGCAGCTCACAGGGGAATGTGGCCGGGGAGCTGTTTTTT
CASSSQGNVAGELFF
>TRBV5-5|-|TRBJ1-1|-
TGTGCCAGCATCACGAACACTGAAGCTTTCTTT
CASITNTEAFF
>TRBV3-1|-|TRBJ2-7|many
TGTGCCAGCAGCCAAGTGGGGGAGGACTACGAGCAGTACTTC
CASSQVGEDYEQYF
>TRBV3-1|-|TRBJ1-3|-
TGTGCCAGCAGCCAAGCAGGGTCTGGAAACACCATATATTTT
CASSQAGSGNTIYF
>TRBV10-3|-|TRBJ1-2|few
TGTGCGGCCGGGGGAGGGTATGGCTACACCTTC
CAAGGGYGYTF
>TRBV6-1|TRBD1|TRBJ1-6|-
TGTGCCAGCAAGACAGGGGCCATCCCCCTCCACTTT
CASKTGAIPLHF
>TRBV28|-|TRBJ1-2|many
TGTGCCAGCAGTCTAACGGCGATACCCTATGGCTACACCTTC
CASSLTAIPYGYTF
>TRBV11-2|-|TRBJ1-6|few
TGTGCCAGCAGCTTAGGGGCAGGGATTAATTCACCCCTCCACTTT
CASSLGAGINSPLHF
>TRBV12-3/TRBV12-4|TRBD2|TRBJ2-1|many
TGTGCCAGCAGGTGGGCGGGAGCATATGAGCAGTTCTTC
CASRWAGAYEQFF
>TRBV6-5|TRBD1|TRBJ1-2|many
TGTGCCAGCAGTTACCGGGACAGTCACACCTTC
CASSYRDSHTF
>TRBV20-1|-|TRBJ1-2|-
TGCAGTGCTAGAGAGCAGAGGACACCTTATGGCTACACCTTC
CSAREQRTPYGYTF
>TRBV3-1|-|TRBJ2-7|many
TGTGCCAGCAGCCCGCTGGGCGGGATCAACGAGCAGTACTTC
CASSPLGGINEQYF
>TRBV5-1|-|TRBJ2-7|-
TGCGCCAGCAGCTTGGGGCAGATCAACGAGCAGTACTTC
CASSLGQINEQYF
>TRBV4-3|-|TRBJ2-7|-
TGCGCCAGCAGCCAAGAAAGCAGAGTAAACTACGAGCAGTACTTC
CASSQESRVNYEQYF
>TRBV5-5|TRBD2|TRBJ2-3|few
TGTGCCAGCAGCTTCTCGGGGAGGGGACCAGATACGCAGTATTTT
CASSFSGRGPDTQYF
>TRBV18|TRBD2|TRBJ2-5|few
TGTGCCAGCTCAACCATAGCGGGAGTCCAGGAGACCCAGTACTTC
CASSTIAGVQETQYF
>TRBV6-1|TRBD1|TRBJ2-7|many
TGTGCCAGCAGTTCCCGGGACAGAGACTACGAGCAGTACTTC
CASSSRDRDYEQYF
>TRBV3-1|-|TRBJ2-7|few
TGTGCCAGCAGCCAAGTGCCCCGCGAGCAGTACTTC
CASSQVPREQYF
>TRBV7-2|-|TRBJ2-3|few
TGTGCCAGCAGCTTAGGTTCTGGGGTTAGAGTTACTACGCAGTATTTT
CASSLGSGVRVTTQYF
>TRBV20-1|-|TRBJ2-7|-
TGCAGTGCTTCACAGGGTTTCCACGAGCAGTACTTC
CSASQGFHEQYF
>TRBV7-2|TRBD2|TRBJ2-6|-
TGTGCCAGCAGCTCGACTAGCGGGAGGTCTGGGGCCAACGTCCTGACTTTC
CASSSTSGRSGANVLTF
>TRBV5-5|-|TRBJ1-2|many
TGTGCCAGCAGCCCTCGGCGGGCAGGCCCTATTCACTATGGCTACACCTTC
CASSPRRAGPIHYGYTF
>TRBV27|-|TRBJ1-5|many
TGTGCCAGCAGTTTACGGTTGCGGGGGGGTACCAATCAGCCCCAGCATTTT
CASSLRLRGGTNQPQHF